This section outlines one T cell receptor beta chain sequence together with its context. The antigen is not known. These data originate in a study of OX40 agonist ivuxolimab in advanced cancers. Study-level background: A mean age of around 66 years, range roughly 20 to 90, was recorded, and 80% to 90% were male. Prior checkpoint blockade (anti-PD-1, anti-PD-L1 or anti-CTLA-4) was permitted; 40% had it.

Study-level results: Certain nonresponders likewise exhibited a low normalized T-cell clonal expansion.

CDR1 is SGHTA, CDR2 FQGNSA, per germline. V was clipped by 5 bases and J by 3 bases; unmatched bases: 7. The CDR3 has 15 residues. Method: immunoSEQ multiplex PCR; TCRdb's copy keeps in-frame clones and lacks some. The table has fewer than 100,000 clones, about 90% seen once. Autoimmune disease history or systemic immunosuppression meant exclusion. The genes are TRBV7-2 and TRBJ2-7; TRBD2 matches at 10 bases. Sequenced material: CD4+ or CD8+ T cells sorted from blood, taken in a trial of the OX40 agonist ivuxolimab. The receptor was isolated from an adult with an advanced solid tumor such as melanoma, head and neck, liver or kidney cancer. In DNA form, the CDR3 reads TGTGCCAGCAGCCTCGGGACTAGCGCCTTCTACGAGCAGTACTTC. Protein product: CASSLGTSAFYEQYF.